Below are 17 T cell receptor beta chains sequenced from a single sample in a study of beta chain features in type 1 diabetes (dated by TCRdb to 2017 to 2018). Antigens of these TCRs are unknown. The library came from the immunoSEQ multiplex PCR assay. The entire amount of isolated RNA was reverse transcribed using the High Capacity cDNA Reverse Transcription Kit, so the sequenced TCRB transcripts were expressed ones. Here the immuneACCESS table is served through TCRdb, limited to in-frame sequences with V and J called. Missing clones are a known gap in these copies; in checked studies unresolved V genes cover under half, and the rest lacks a known reason. This sample holds about 650,000 clones; over 10% were observed only once. More than 0.09% of the sample comes from the top ten. General conclusions and limits of the study: In all four CD4+ subsets, TCRB CDR3 length was moderately but significantly shorter in type 1 diabetes patients.

Input material: naive CD4+ T cells from blood. Per the publication, the cell subset or site label means: true naive CD4+ T cells. Receptors originate from a man aged 25 to 40 with type 1 diabetes.

In its sample, this clone was seen a few times. This chain uses TRBV10-3 with TRBJ2-3; 10 bases match TRBD1. V shed 2 bases, J shed 3 bases, and the junction held 5 bases outside the gene matches. The CDR3 extends over 16 amino acids. Germline V CDR1 and CDR2: ENHRY, SYGVKD. CDR3 DNA: TGTGCCATCAGTGAGCGGACAGGGGGAAAGACAGATACGCAGTATTTT. Amino acid sequence: CAISERTGGKTDTQYF.

This chain uses TRBV7-9 with TRBJ2-1; D possibly corresponds to TRBD1 (6 bases). Germline-derived CDR1 and CDR2 are SEHNR and FQNEAQ (reference sequence). V lost 3 bases and J lost 5, with 17 bases in between. The length of the CDR3 is 16 residues. The CDR3 protein is CASSLVLPQGHNEQFF. In DNA, the CDR3 is TGTGCCAGCAGCTTGGTCTTGCCTCAGGGGCACAATGAGCAGTTCTTC.

This clone has just a few counts. The gene calls are TRBV29-1 and TRBJ2-1, with D unclear. From germline, CDR1 is SQVTM and CDR2 ANQGSEA. There are 13 residues in the CDR3. V lost 0 bases and J lost 0, with 3 bases in between. The CDR3 sequence is CSVEDASYNEQFF. The DNA for the CDR3 is TGCAGCGTTGAAGATGCCTCCTACAATGAGCAGTTCTTC.

The chain links TRBV28 to TRBJ1-2, with 9 bases fitting TRBD1. Germline CDR1 and CDR2: MDHEN and SYDVKM. V was pared by 4 bases and J by 0 bases, with 6 bases of the junction left unmatched. CDR3 size: 16 residues. The CDR3: CASSSTGGPANYGYTF. As DNA, the CDR3 is TGTGCCAGCAGTTCTACAGGGGGCCCGGCTAACTATGGCTACACCTTC.

The genes are TRBV7-2 and TRBJ2-3; TRBD2 is a possible D gene (6 bases). The V gene's germline CDR1 is SGHTA and CDR2 FQGNSA. Trimming took 6 bases from V and 0 from J, leaving 16 bases between them. The CDR3 loop spans 16 amino acids. This chain's CDR3 is CASRSPGLASTDTQYF. DNA of the CDR3: TGTGCCAGCAGATCTCCGGGACTCGCTAGCACAGATACGCAGTATTTT.

This clone occurred a few times. V gene TRBV5-4 combines with J gene TRBJ2-3; D is undetermined. Germline loops: CDR1 SGHNT, CDR2 YYREEE (reference sequence). The ends were cut back, 1 base at V and 7 bases at J, with 10 bases in the middle. This CDR3 has 13 residues. In DNA form, the CDR3 reads TGTGCCAGCAGCTTGTGGCTAGGGAATACGCAGTATTTT. It encodes CASSLWLGNTQYF.

The CDR3 here is CASTLPGHYNSPLHF. The DNA for the CDR3 is TGTGCCAGCACTCTTCCGGGACACTATAATTCACCCCTCCACTTT. This chain joins TRBV7-8 and TRBJ1-6; possibly TRBD1 for D (6 bases). The CDR3 spans 15 residues. Germline-derived CDR1 and CDR2 are SGHVS and FQNEAQ. The V and J ends lost 7 bases and 3 bases respectively, with 13 bases between them.

J is TRBJ2-5 and V is TRBV7-6; D could derive from TRBD1 or TRBD2 (6 bases each). V lost 0 bases to trimming and J lost 4 bases, with 9 bases between them. The CDR3 has 14 residues. The germline V gene has CDR1 SGHVS and CDR2 FNYEAQ. The CDR3 loop reads CASSLAPGAETQYF. CDR3 sequence (DNA): TGTGCCAGCAGCTTAGCGCCGGGGGCAGAGACCCAGTACTTC. Using reference TRBV7-6 and TRBJ2-5 for the parts outside the CDR3, the full variable domain is GAGVSQSPRYKVTKRGQDVALRCDPISGHVSLYWYRQALGQGPEFLTYFNYEAQQDKSGLPNDRFSAERPEGSISTLTIQRTEQRDSAMYRCASSLAPGAETQYFGPGTRLLVL.

This chain connects TRBV19 to TRBJ2-7; D possibly matches TRBD1 or TRBD2 (5 bases each). The CDR3 extends over 11 amino acids. From germline, CDR1 is LNHDA and CDR2 SQIVND (reference sequence). The V end lost 4 bases, the J end lost 6 bases, and 7 bases lay between the germline ends. The CDR3: CASSKGSEQYF. Here the CDR3 DNA reads TGTGCCAGTAGTAAGGGGAGCGAGCAGTACTTC.

The chain couples TRBV4-3 to TRBJ1-6; 7 bases align to TRBD1. CDR3 length equals 17 residues. V dropped 2 bases and J dropped 5; count of bases not matched to a gene: 9. CDR1 and CDR2 from the germline V gene are LGHNA and YSLEER. CDR3: CASSQHGDRANNSPLHF. The CDR3 DNA reads TGCGCCAGCAGCCAACATGGAGACAGGGCCAATAATTCACCCCTCCACTTT.

The CDR3 DNA sequence: TGCGCCAGCAGCTCGAGGACAGGGAACCCCACAGATACGCAGTATTTT. Its protein product is CASSSRTGNPTDTQYF. The chain uses TRBV4-3 and TRBJ2-3; 8 nucleotides line up with TRBD1. The trim removed 5 bases at V and 2 bases at J, leaving 9 bases unmatched. There are 16 residues in the CDR3. The germline CDR1 and CDR2 sequences are LGHNA and YSLEER.

The genes are TRBV28 and TRBJ2-7; perhaps D is TRBD1 or TRBD2 (5 bases each). The CDR3 contains 13 residues. Germline lookup yields CDR1 MDHEN and CDR2 SYDVKM. Trimming left V 5 bases short and J 12 bases short, with 20 bases between. The CDR3 is CASSPDPGTSAYF. The CDR3 nucleotides are TGTGCCAGCAGTCCCGACCCGGGGACGAGTGCGTACTTC.

The V and J genes are TRBV13 and TRBJ1-2; TRBD1 agrees at 8 bases. This CDR3 region has 14 residues. V gave up 3 bases and J gave up 4 bases; unmatched junction bases: 4. CDR1 and CDR2 (germline): PRHDT, FYEKMQ (reference sequence). The CDR3 loop is CASSFTGGPYGYTF. The DNA for the CDR3 is TGTGCCAGCAGCTTTACAGGGGGGCCCTATGGCTACACCTTC.

V and J are TRBV27 and TRBJ2-2, with D hard to call. This CDR3 comprises 15 residues. Trimming stripped 6 bases from V and 6 bases from J, with 17 bases between. Germline CDR1 and CDR2: MNHEY and SMNVEV (reference sequence). In DNA, the CDR3 is TGTGCCAGCAGCCGCAACATAGGAATGGCCGGGGAGCTGTTTTTT. Translating gives CASSRNIGMAGELFF.

The V gene is TRBV28, the J gene TRBJ1-5, with a possible D match to TRBD1 (5 bases). Germline CDR1 is MDHEN and CDR2 is SYDVKM. V lost 7 bases, J lost 4 bases, and 8 bases lay in between. This CDR3 comprises 12 residues. CDR3 nucleotide sequence: TGTGCCAGCATGCAGGGTAATCAGCCCCAGCATTTT. Protein sequence: CASMQGNQPQHF.

In its sample, this clone was seen a few times. The chain recombines TRBV11-1 with TRBJ2-5; TRBD2 matches at 7 bases. CDR1 is SGHAT and CDR2 is FQDESV in the germline V gene (reference sequence). This CDR3 region has 15 residues. Trimming at V came to 1 base and at J to 1 base, leaving 3 bases not matched to a gene. Here the CDR3 reads CASSLETSSQETQYF. The CDR3 coding sequence is TGTGCCAGCAGCTTAGAGACTAGCAGCCAAGAGACCCAGTACTTC. The full variable domain, with the rest looked up from reference TRBV11-1 and TRBJ2-5, is EAEVAQSPRYKITEKSQAVAFWCDPISGHATLYWYRQILGQGPELLVQFQDESVVDDSQLPKDRFSAERLKGVDSTLKIQPAELGDSAMYLCASSLETSSQETQYFGPGTRLLVL.

This clone was counted a few times. V is TRBV10-3 and J is TRBJ1-6, with D unresolved. Germline V gives CDR1 ENHRY, CDR2 SYGVKD. This CDR3 has 12 residues. V lost 10 bases, J lost 10 bases, and 14 bases lay in between. For the CDR3, the DNA is TGTGCCACAGGTCCAAGCGGCTCACCCCTCCACTTT. Encoded protein: CATGPSGSPLHF.